The entry below describes one T cell receptor (beta chain). The antigen remains unidentified. Assay: immunoSEQ multiplex PCR; the TCRdb copy retains only in-frame clones and omits some. The data show approximately 45,000 clones, with roughly 77% seen just once and approximately 0.39% held by the top ten. The CDR3 covers 13 residues. Germline V gene data show CDR1 as ENHRY and CDR2 as SYGVKD. Trimming cost V 11 bases and J 10 bases; bases outside gene matches: 11. This record belongs to a study of STAT3 mutations in large granular lymphocyte leukemia. Study outcomes and limitations: Every T-LGLL patient had at least one immunodominant TCRbeta clonotype.

The V call is TRBV10-3, the J call TRBJ1-6; 7 nucleotides line up with TRBD1. Sequenced input: PBMCs. The TCR sequence derives from a human donor with T large granular lymphocyte leukemia. Some clones in this sample may be carry-over from other donors' samples. The CDR3 loop is CASQQGKGSPLHF. CDR3 bases: TGTGCCTCACAACAGGGGAAAGGCTCACCCCTCCACTTT.